This is a list of T cell receptor beta chains from one sample in a study of cytomegalovirus exposure and HLA in healthy donors. The table came from immunoSEQ multiplex PCR; TCRdb's copy has only in-frame clones and leaves some out. Seen here are 120,000 to 150,000 clones, about three quarters observed once, and the top ten hold approximately 6.2%. Sequenced sample: PBMCs. Receptors were obtained from a man aged 35 to 55 in good health and CMV-seropositive. Both conserved end residues are part of each CDR3. A D gene is named only where the DNA matches it firmly. The listing skips clone size in some rows; elsewhere it reads once, few, many or a size class.

d_call	cdr3_length	j_call	clone_size	v_call	cdr3_aa	cdr3_nt
.	13	TRBJ2-7	.	TRBV2	CASSKIPGGEQYF	TGTGCCAGCAGCAAGATCCCAGGTGGCGAGCAGTACTTC
.	15	TRBJ1-5	.	TRBV25-1	CASSKGRDSNQPQHF	TGTGCCAGCAGTAAGGGCAGGGATAGCAATCAGCCCCAGCATTTT
TRBD1	14	TRBJ1-2	.	TRBV27	CASSFGQGALGYTF	TGTGCCAGCAGTTTTGGGCAGGGGGCTTTGGGCTACACCTTC
.	12	TRBJ1-4	.	TRBV25-1	CASSYPGEKLFF	TGTGCCAGCTCTTACCCAGGGGAAAAACTGTTTTTT
.	12	TRBJ2-5	.	TRBV30	CAWAVNQEAQYF	TGTGCCTGGGCGGTTAACCAAGAGGCCCAGTACTTC
TRBD1	16	TRBJ2-1	.	TRBV5-5	CASSLPRTGSLGEQFF	TGTGCCAGCAGCTTACCCCGGACAGGGTCCTTGGGTGAGCAGTTCTTC
TRBD1	15	TRBJ1-1	.	TRBV7-2	CASSLWGQGATEAFF	TGTGCCAGCAGCTTGTGGGGACAGGGGGCAACTGAAGCTTTCTTT
.	16	TRBJ1-1	few	TRBV27	CASSHPRGGRNTEAFF	TGTGCCAGCAGTCATCCGAGGGGGGGTAGGAACACTGAAGCTTTCTTT
TRBD1	13	TRBJ1-2	.	TRBV19	CASSIGTDYGYTF	TGTGCCAGTAGTATTGGGACAGACTATGGCTACACCTTC
.	14	TRBJ2-3	.	TRBV11-2	CASSLRGGIDTQYF	TGTGCCAGCAGCTTAAGGGGGGGGATAGATACGCAGTATTTT
TRBD1	15	TRBJ1-1	.	TRBV4-1	CASSPEGQGIRKAFF	TGCGCCAGCAGCCCTGAAGGACAGGGGATTAGGAAAGCTTTCTTT
.	15	TRBJ2-5	.	TRBV29-1	CSVDLPQGPQETQYF	TGCAGCGTTGACCTACCCCAGGGCCCTCAAGAGACCCAGTACTTC
TRBD2	16	TRBJ2-1	.	TRBV15	CATSRLTSGKGNEQFF	TGTGCCACCAGCAGACTTACTAGCGGGAAAGGGAATGAGCAGTTCTTC
.	16	TRBJ1-5	.	TRBV23-1	CASTEQWNPSNQPQHF	TGCGCCAGCACAGAACAGTGGAACCCAAGCAATCAGCCCCAGCATTTT
.	14	TRBJ2-4	.	TRBV30	CAWSVLRQKNIQYF	TGTGCCTGGAGTGTACTTAGACAGAAAAACATTCAGTACTTC
.	17	TRBJ2-6	.	TRBV28	CASSQQPRDVRANVLTF	TGTGCCAGCAGCCAACAGCCCCGCGACGTCCGGGCCAACGTCCTGACTTTC
.	12	TRBJ1-1	.	TRBV5-4	CAMEVLNTEAFF	TGTGCCATGGAGGTTCTGAACACTGAAGCTTTCTTT
.	15	TRBJ2-1	.	TRBV19	CASSIRLFSYNEQFF	TGTGCCAGTAGTATACGACTGTTCTCCTACAATGAGCAGTTCTTC
.	16	TRBJ1-6	.	TRBV4-2	CASSQDGTGGNSPLHF	TGTGCCAGCAGCCAAGATGGCACGGGAGGGAATTCACCCCTCCACTTT
.	17	TRBJ1-5	.	TRBV2	CASSVGGAGYGNQPQHF	TGTGCCAGCAGTGTAGGTGGTGCGGGATACGGCAATCAGCCCCAGCATTTT
.	14	TRBJ1-1	.	TRBV7-6	CASRPPGLNTEAFF	TGTGCCAGCAGACCCCCCGGGTTGAACACTGAAGCTTTCTTT
TRBD1	15	TRBJ2-7	few	TRBV27	CASSLAGTGGYEQYF	TGTGCCAGCAGTCTCGCCGGGACAGGGGGCTACGAGCAGTACTTC
TRBD1	14	TRBJ1-5	.	TRBV2	CASRGQGRNQPQHF	TGTGCCAGCAGGGGACAGGGCAGGAATCAGCCCCAGCATTTT
.	12	TRBJ1-1	few	TRBV7-9	CASSSTHKGGFF	TGTGCCAGCAGCTCAACCCACAAGGGAGGTTTCTTT
TRBD1	16	TRBJ2-2	.	TRBV30	CAWSVPGGVLPGELFF	TGTGCCTGGAGTGTACCAGGGGGCGTTTTGCCCGGGGAGCTGTTTTTT
.	15	TRBJ1-6	.	TRBV4-3	CASSQDGRGNSPLHF	TGCGCCAGCAGCCAAGATGGCAGGGGAAATTCCCCCCTCCACTTT
.	12	TRBJ1-1	.	TRBV29-1	CSVIVTGTEAFF	TGCAGCGTTATCGTCACGGGCACTGAAGCTTTCTTT
TRBD2	20	TRBJ2-1	.	TRBV5-1	CASSFRSGTSGIRTYNEQFF	TGCGCCAGCAGCTTTCGATCGGGGACTAGCGGGATAAGGACTTACAATGAGCAGTTCTTC
TRBD2	13	TRBJ2-1	.	TRBV18	CASSPRGGNEQFF	TGTGCCAGCTCACCCCGGGGGGGAAATGAGCAGTTCTTC
TRBD1	17	TRBJ1-1	few	TRBV5-1	CASSRQGANVMNTEAFF	TGCGCCAGCAGCCGACAGGGGGCCAATGTTATGAACACTGAAGCTTTCTTT
.	14	TRBJ1-1	.	TRBV18	CASSLDLGGTEAFF	TGTGCCAGCTCATTGGACCTGGGGGGCACTGAAGCTTTCTTT
.	15	TRBJ1-1	.	TRBV6-6	CASSYDRQVNTEAFF	TGTGCCAGCAGTTACGATCGCCAGGTTAACACTGAAGCTTTCTTT
.	13	TRBJ1-2	.	TRBV7-8	CASSLGFNYGYTF	TGTGCCAGCAGCCTCGGGTTTAACTATGGCTACACCTTC
.	15	TRBJ1-1	.	TRBV19	CASSIGGLGYTEAFF	TGTGCCAGTAGTATTGGGGGGTTGGGGTACACTGAAGCTTTCTTT
.	12	TRBJ2-7	once	TRBV30	CAWSGIRYEQYF	TGTGCCTGGAGTGGAATTCGCTACGAGCAGTACTTC
.	15	TRBJ2-3	.	TRBV7-2	CASSLKSGSTDTQYF	TGTGCCAGCAGTTTAAAGAGCGGGAGCACAGATACGCAGTATTTT
TRBD2	18	TRBJ2-7	.	TRBV7-2	CASSLVSSGRSTIYEQYF	TGTGCCAGCAGCTTAGTTTCTAGCGGGAGGTCGACGATCTACGAGCAGTACTTC